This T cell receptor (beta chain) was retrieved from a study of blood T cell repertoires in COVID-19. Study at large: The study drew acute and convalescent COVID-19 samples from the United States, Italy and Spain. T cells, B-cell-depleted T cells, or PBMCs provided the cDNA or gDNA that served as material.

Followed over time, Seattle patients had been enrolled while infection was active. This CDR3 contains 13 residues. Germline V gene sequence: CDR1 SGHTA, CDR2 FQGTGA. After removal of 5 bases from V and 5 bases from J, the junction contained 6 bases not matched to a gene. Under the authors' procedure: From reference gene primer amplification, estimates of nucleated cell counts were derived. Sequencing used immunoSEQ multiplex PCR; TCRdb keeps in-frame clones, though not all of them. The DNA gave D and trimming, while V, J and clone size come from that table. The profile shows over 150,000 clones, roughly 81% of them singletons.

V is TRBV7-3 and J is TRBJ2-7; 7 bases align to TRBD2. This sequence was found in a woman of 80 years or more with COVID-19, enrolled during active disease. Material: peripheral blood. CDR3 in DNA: TGTGCCAGCAGCCCCAGCGGGGCTAACGAGCAGTACTTC. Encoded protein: CASSPSGANEQYF.